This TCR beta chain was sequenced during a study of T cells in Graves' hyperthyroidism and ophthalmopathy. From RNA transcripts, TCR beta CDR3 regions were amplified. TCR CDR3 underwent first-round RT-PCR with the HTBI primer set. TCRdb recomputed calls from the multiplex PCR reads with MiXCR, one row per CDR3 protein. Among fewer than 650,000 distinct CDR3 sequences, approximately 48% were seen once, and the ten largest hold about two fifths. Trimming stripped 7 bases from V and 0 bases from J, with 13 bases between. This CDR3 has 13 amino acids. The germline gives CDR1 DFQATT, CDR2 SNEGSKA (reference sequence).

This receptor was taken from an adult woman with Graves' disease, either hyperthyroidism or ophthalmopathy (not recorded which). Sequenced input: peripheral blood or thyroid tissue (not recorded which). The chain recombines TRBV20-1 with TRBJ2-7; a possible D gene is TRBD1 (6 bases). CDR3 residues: CSVSTGFSYEQYF. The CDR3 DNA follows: TGCAGTGTCTCAACAGGGTTCTCCTACGAGCAGTACTTC.